Below, 13 T cell receptor beta chains from the same sample are listed, as sequenced in a study of PD-L1 blockade in urothelial cancer (dated by TCRdb to 2016 to 2017). The library relied on the immunoSEQ multiplex PCR assay. What TCRdb holds here is the immuneACCESS table cut down to in-frame rearrangements. Part of the clones is not present; checked against another copy, under half of the missing clones reflect an unresolved V gene, and the others are unexplained. Counted in this sample were under 120,000 clones; about 85% of them appeared once. The ten largest clones add up to 2.4% of the sample. The source material was PBMCs, sampled around atezolizumab (anti-PD-L1) treatment. The receptors shown here come from a man in his fifties with urothelial cancer.

The V call is TRBV18, the J call TRBJ1-2, with TRBD1 matching over 12 bases. The CDR3 length is 16 residues. Trimming at V came to 5 bases and at J to 6 bases, leaving 10 bases not matched to a gene. The germline V gene encodes CDR1 KGHSH and CDR2 LQKENI. The CDR3 loop is CASSIRRGQGAHGYTF. The CDR3 DNA reads as TGTGCCAGCTCAATTCGAAGGGGACAGGGGGCCCATGGCTACACCTTC.

The chain recombines TRBV18 with TRBJ2-5; 8 nucleotides align to TRBD1. The V segment lost 0 bases and the J segment 3 bases; nucleotides outside the gene matches: 9. From germline, CDR1 is KGHSH and CDR2 LQKENI. CDR3 length equals 17 residues. The CDR3 DNA sequence: TGTGCCAGCTCACCACCCCGGACAGGGCCCAAAGAAGAGACCCAGTACTTC. This sequence encodes CASSPPRTGPKEETQYF.

The chain recombines TRBV25-1 with TRBJ1-3, with a tentative D call TRBD1 (6 bases). The CDR3 is 17 residues long. The V and J ends lost 1 base and 4 bases respectively, with 17 bases between them. The germline gives CDR1 MGHDK, CDR2 SYGVNS. CDR3 sequence (DNA): TGTGCCAGCAGTGAATTTTTTGTGGGGGCGCAAGGAAACACCATATATTTT. It translates to CASSEFFVGAQGNTIYF.

The V and J genes are TRBV5-4 and TRBJ2-1, with 7 bases that match TRBD2. Germline V gene data show CDR1 as SGHNT and CDR2 as YYREEE (reference sequence). The CDR3 extends over 16 amino acids. V was clipped by 0 bases and J by 6 bases; unmatched bases: 9. This CDR3 is CASSLGWGGSTNEQFF. The DNA for the CDR3 is TGTGCCAGCAGCTTGGGGTGGGGCGGGAGTACCAATGAGCAGTTCTTC.

Only one count was recorded for this clone. The rearrangement joins TRBV19 to TRBJ1-2; possible D gene TRBD1, 5 bases. Germline assignment: CDR1 LNHDA and CDR2 SQIVND (reference sequence). Trimming cost V 2 bases and J 6 bases, with 16 bases left between them. There are 15 residues in the CDR3. The DNA for the CDR3 is TGTGCCAGTAGTATACAGGGTTTTTCACCAGATGGCTACACCTTC. It yields the protein CASSIQGFSPDGYTF.

The rearrangement uses TRBV7-9 and TRBJ2-7; maybe TRBD2 (6 bases). Germline assignment: CDR1 SEHNR and CDR2 FQNEAQ (reference sequence). This CDR3 contains 14 residues. With 5 bases removed from V and 0 bases from J, the gap between germline ends came to 11 bases. The CDR3 region has the DNA TGTGCCAGCAGCGCGGGACCGAGCTCCTACGAGCAGTACTTC. Its translation: CASSAGPSSYEQYF.

The chain joins TRBV28 to TRBJ2-7; 8 bases fit TRBD1. V dropped 5 bases and J dropped 3; count of bases not matched to a gene: 9. This CDR3 contains 15 residues. CDR1 and CDR2 from the germline V gene are MDHEN and SYDVKM. CDR3 sequence: CASSTLGTGVYEQYF. The CDR3 nucleotides are TGTGCCAGCAGTACACTCGGGACAGGAGTCTACGAGCAGTACTTC. Using reference TRBV28 and TRBJ2-7 for the parts outside the CDR3, the full variable domain is DVKVTQSSRYLVKRTGEKVFLECVQDMDHENMFWYRQDPGLGLRLIYFSYDVKMKEKGDIPEGYSVSREKKERFSLILESASTNQTSMYLCASSTLGTGVYEQYFGPGTRLTVT.

Regarding this clone: Germline is not matched at one junction end, which may reflect a read error. V and J are TRBV7-7 and TRBJ2-1, with 10 bases identical to TRBD2. The length of the CDR3 is 15 residues. Per germline, CDR1 SSHAT and CDR2 FNYEAQ (reference sequence). The CDR3 loop reads CASSQGLAAYNEQFF. The CDR3 nucleotides read TGTGCTAGCAGCCAAGGACTAGCGGCCTACAATGAGCAGTTCTTC.

The chain joins TRBV30 to TRBJ2-1; D may be TRBD2 (6 bases). The length of the CDR3 is 16 residues. From germline, CDR1 is GTSNPN and CDR2 SVGIG (reference sequence). V lost 0 bases, J lost 2 bases, and 14 bases lay in between. CDR3 DNA sequence: TGTGCCTGGAGTGTAAATAATAGCGGACCCTACAATGAGCAGTTCTTC. It is translated as CAWSVNNSGPYNEQFF.

This clone was detected only once. This chain links TRBV19 with TRBJ1-1, with no clear D. The V gene lost 1 base and the J gene lost 1 base, with 10 bases spanning the gap. Per germline, CDR1 LNHDA and CDR2 SQIVND (reference sequence). The CDR3 spans 15 residues. This CDR3 reads CASSIVGRQNTEAFF. CDR3 bases: TGTGCCAGTAGTATAGTGGGCAGGCAGAACACTGAAGCTTTCTTT.

This chain links TRBV7-9 with TRBJ1-1, with 8 bases that match TRBD1. Trimming took 6 bases from V and 5 from J; bases not matched to a gene: 5. This CDR3 spans 13 amino acids. Germline V lookup: CDR1 SEHNR, CDR2 FQNEAQ (reference sequence). CDR3 sequence (DNA): TGTGCCAGCAGGAGACAGGGGCAAACTGAAGCTTTCTTT. As protein: CASRRQGQTEAFF. The whole variable domain, remainder taken from reference TRBV7-9 and TRBJ1-1, is DTGVSQNPRHKITKRGQNVTFRCDPISEHNRLYWYRQTLGQGPEFLTYFQNEAQLEKSRLLSDRFSAERPKGSFSTLEIQRTEQGDSAMYLCASRRQGQTEAFFGQGTRLTVV.

This clone was detected only a few times. The V gene is TRBV6-1, the J gene TRBJ2-2, with D possibly matching TRBD2 (6 bases). Germline V gene lookup returns CDR1 MNHNS and CDR2 SASEGT. The CDR3 contains 16 residues. Trimming took 3 bases from V and 2 from J, leaving 13 bases between them. This CDR3 is CASSDLGGINTGELFF. The CDR3 bases are TGTGCCAGCAGTGATTTAGGCGGGATCAACACCGGGGAGCTGTTTTTT.

This chain links TRBV6-4 with TRBJ2-1; 13 nucleotides match TRBD2. The CDR3 has 15 amino acids. V shed 2 bases, J shed 5 bases, and the junction held 0 bases outside the gene matches. Germline V gene data show CDR1 as MRHNA and CDR2 as SNTAGT. CDR3 region: CASSDGTSGNNEQFF. The DNA for the CDR3 is TGTGCCAGCAGTGACGGGACTAGCGGGAACAATGAGCAGTTCTTC.